One and the same sample provided the 11 T cell receptor beta chains below, sequenced in a study of T cells in localized non-small cell lung cancer. Sequenced by immunoSEQ multiplex PCR; TCRdb stores in-frame clones only, minus some. The sample lists fewer than 3,500 clones; around a sixth were seen once. The sequencing used lung tumor tissue, collected before any cancer treatment. The receptors here all came from a man aged 40 to 69 with stage I lung adenocarcinoma.

In this sample, this clone turned up a few times. The chain has TRBV9 and TRBJ1-1; no clear D. The germline V and J ends were trimmed by 0 bases and 1 base, with 4 bases remaining between them. Germline CDR1 is SGDLS and CDR2 is YYNGEE. CDR3 length: 13 amino acids. The CDR3 loop reads CASSVGWNTEAFF. The CDR3 DNA reads as TGTGCCAGCAGCGTAGGATGGAACACTGAAGCTTTCTTT.

In its sample, this clone ranks as medium-sized. The chain joins TRBV11-3 to TRBJ1-2; possibly TRBD1 for D (5 bases). Trimming removed 5 bases from V and 1 base from J, with 11 bases in between. The CDR3 has 14 residues. Germline values: CDR1 SGHNT, CDR2 YENEEA. CDR3 region: CASSPLGDNYGYTF. The CDR3 bases are TGTGCCAGCAGCCCCTTAGGGGATAACTATGGCTACACCTTC. Filled out from reference TRBV11-3 and TRBJ1-2, the complete variable domain reads EAGVVQSPRYKIIEKKQPVAFWCNPISGHNTLYWYLQNLGQGPELLIRYENEEAVDDSQLPKDRFSAERLKGVDSTLKIQPAELGDSAVYLCASSPLGDNYGYTFGSGTRLTVV.

The sample holds a few counts of this clone. The rearrangement joins TRBV6-8 to TRBJ2-7; tentative D call: TRBD1 (6 bases). The CDR3 has 13 residues. Trimming took off 6 bases at V and 7 bases at J, with 16 bases between the two ends. Germline V CDR1 and CDR2: MNHGY, SAAAGT. CDR3 bases: TGTGCCAGCAGCTCGGACAGCACGTGGGAGCAGTACTTC. Residues: CASSSDSTWEQYF.

There are a few counts of this clone. The chain uses TRBV7-8 and TRBJ1-2; D remains unclear. Germline assignment: CDR1 SGHVS and CDR2 FQNEAQ. V lost 5 bases and J 3 bases, leaving 10 bases between the germline ends. The CDR3 has 13 amino acids. Written as DNA, the CDR3 is TGTGCCAGCAGCGCGGCCGGTGACTATGGCTACACCTTC. Encoded protein: CASSAAGDYGYTF.

V usage is TRBV28 and J usage is TRBJ2-5; 12 nucleotides agree with TRBD2. Per the germline V gene, CDR1 is MDHEN and CDR2 is SYDVKM. After removal of 6 bases from V and 4 bases from J, the junction contained 6 bases not matched to a gene. This CDR3 is 15 amino acids long. The DNA for the CDR3 is TGTGCCAGCAGCCAGACTAGCGGGGGAGGAGAGACCCAGTACTTC. Amino acids: CASSQTSGGGETQYF.

This chain links TRBV28 with TRBJ2-5; tentatively, D is TRBD2 (5 bases). This CDR3 region has 14 residues. Germline CDR1 is MDHEN and CDR2 is SYDVKM. V was trimmed by 6 bases and J by 5 bases, leaving 16 bases between them. In DNA, the CDR3 is TGTGCCAGCAGGCCACGTGCGGGCGTCGAGACCCAGTACTTC. Translated, it gives CASRPRAGVETQYF. Combining the CDR3 with reference TRBV28 and TRBJ2-5 gives the whole variable domain DVKVTQSSRYLVKRTGEKVFLECVQDMDHENMFWYRQDPGLGLRLIYFSYDVKMKEKGDIPEGYSVSREKKERFSLILESASTNQTSMYLCASRPRAGVETQYFGPGTRLLVL.

This clone has just a few counts. The V call is TRBV5-1, the J call TRBJ1-3; 9 bases align to TRBD1. J lost 3 bases, V lost 0 bases, and 4 bases had no gene match. From germline, CDR1 is SGHRS and CDR2 YFSETQ. This CDR3 comprises 16 residues. CDR3 in DNA: TGCGCCAGCAGCTTGGGGGGACAGGGCGTTGGAAACACCATATATTTT. It yields the protein CASSLGGQGVGNTIYF.

The chain is built from TRBV14 and TRBJ2-1; 8 nucleotides line up with TRBD1. CDR1 is SGHDN and CDR2 is FVKESK in the germline V gene. The V and J ends lost 2 bases and 13 bases, in that order; junction bases with no gene match: 7. The CDR3 covers 13 residues. CDR3 in amino acids: CASSQSPGGVQFF. The DNA of the CDR3 is TGTGCCAGCAGCCAATCCCCAGGGGGCGTTCAGTTCTTC.

By share of the sample, this clone is medium-sized. V gene TRBV4-1 combines with J gene TRBJ1-1, with TRBD1 matching 11 bases. The CDR3 loop spans 15 amino acids. CDR1 is MGHRA and CDR2 is YSYEKL in the germline V gene. Trimming at V came to 3 bases and at J to 3 bases, leaving 3 bases not matched to a gene. The CDR3 loop is CASSHSGQGDTEAFF. For the CDR3, the DNA is TGCGCCAGCAGCCATTCGGGACAGGGGGACACTGAAGCTTTCTTT.

The J gene is TRBJ1-2, the V gene TRBV18, with D unresolved. The V gene's germline CDR1 is KGHSH and CDR2 LQKENI. The V and J ends lost 5 bases and 6 bases respectively, with 13 bases between them. The CDR3 sequence is 13 residues long. The CDR3 here is CASSVELGNGYTF. The CDR3 bases are TGTGCCAGCTCAGTGGAGCTGGGGAATGGCTACACCTTC.

J is TRBJ2-5 and V is TRBV11-3, with D possibly TRBD1 on 6 matching bases. Trimming removed 5 bases from V and 0 bases from J, with 10 bases in between. CDR3 length: 14 residues. Germline values: CDR1 SGHNT, CDR2 YENEEA. The CDR3 sequence is CASSPQGYQETQYF. DNA for the CDR3: TGTGCCAGCAGCCCGCAGGGGTACCAAGAGACCCAGTACTTC. The whole variable domain, remainder taken from reference TRBV11-3 and TRBJ2-5, is EAGVVQSPRYKIIEKKQPVAFWCNPISGHNTLYWYLQNLGQGPELLIRYENEEAVDDSQLPKDRFSAERLKGVDSTLKIQPAELGDSAVYLCASSPQGYQETQYFGPGTRLLVL.